These T cell receptor beta chains were read from a single sample in a study of radiotherapy plus CTLA-4 blockade in lung cancer. Clones were sequenced by immunoSEQ multiplex PCR, and TCRdb holds only the in-frame ones, with some missing. The table has roughly 120,000 clones, roughly 80% seen once. Material: peripheral blood, obtained from a patient treated with radiotherapy plus ipilimumab. These receptors all come from a human donor with non-small cell lung cancer that progressed on radiotherapy plus ipilimumab. Some clones in this sample may be carry-over from other donors' samples. CDR3s include the opening cysteine and the closing phenylalanine or tryptophan. D genes are given only for firm matches. The listing skips clone size in some rows; elsewhere it reads once, few, many or a size class.

size: NA
J: TRBJ2-7
D: NA
V: TRBV7-9
DNA: TGTGCCAGCAGCTTAGTGGGACTGCCAGCCTACGAGCAGTACTTC
CDR3: CASSLVGLPAYEQYF

size: NA
J: TRBJ1-1
D: NA
V: TRBV29-1
DNA: TGCATCACCGATCAAGCTTTCTTT
CDR3: CITDQAFF

size: NA
J: TRBJ1-6
D: NA
V: TRBV11-2
DNA: TGTGCCAGCAGCTTAGTCGCCCGTGGGAATTCACCCCTCCACTTT
CDR3: CASSLVARGNSPLHF

size: NA
J: TRBJ2-7
D: TRBD1
V: TRBV11-1
DNA: TGTGCCAGCAGCTTAGCGGCCGACAGGGGGCGGAGGTACGAGCAGTACTTC
CDR3: CASSLAADRGRRYEQYF

size: NA
J: TRBJ2-7
D: TRBD1
V: TRBV28
DNA: TGTGCCAGCAGTTTACTCCCCGGGACAGGGATCTTC
CDR3: CASSLLPGTGIF

size: NA
J: TRBJ1-2
D: NA
V: TRBV5-1
DNA: TGCGCCAGCAGCCGAGACCTTCCTGATGGCTACACCTTC
CDR3: CASSRDLPDGYTF

size: NA
J: TRBJ2-7
D: NA
V: TRBV5-4
DNA: TGTGCCAGCAACCAGGACCAAGCGTCCGGTTACGAGCAGTACTTC
CDR3: CASNQDQASGYEQYF

size: NA
J: TRBJ2-2
D: TRBD1
V: TRBV18
DNA: TGTGCCAGCTCACCTCAGACAGGGGACACCGGGGAGCTGTTTTTT
CDR3: CASSPQTGDTGELFF

size: NA
J: TRBJ1-1
D: NA
V: TRBV6-5
DNA: TGTGCCAGCACCCCTCCGGGGGCCACTGAAGCTTTCTTT
CDR3: CASTPPGATEAFF

size: few
J: TRBJ1-1
D: NA
V: TRBV6-1
DNA: TGTGCCAGCAGCCGGACACCTAAGAACACTGAAGCTTTCTTT
CDR3: CASSRTPKNTEAFF

size: once
J: TRBJ1-1
D: NA
V: TRBV28
DNA: TGTGCCAGCAGTGGGGGAGTCGCTTTCTTT
CDR3: CASSGGVAFF

size: NA
J: TRBJ2-7
D: NA
V: TRBV6-1
DNA: TGTGCCAGCAGTAACCTTATGGGGTCTTACGAGCAGTACTTC
CDR3: CASSNLMGSYEQYF

size: NA
J: TRBJ1-2
D: NA
V: TRBV29-1
DNA: TGCAGCGTTGGTGTCTCTTCCTATGGCTACACCTTC
CDR3: CSVGVSSYGYTF

size: NA
J: TRBJ2-1
D: NA
V: TRBV15
DNA: TGTGCCACCAGCGGAGTAGACTACCGAGGCACCAATGAGCAGTTCTTC
CDR3: CATSGVDYRGTNEQFF

size: few
J: TRBJ2-2
D: NA
V: TRBV6-1
DNA: TGTGCCAGCTTACTCCTAGTGAGGTTCGCCGGGGAGCTGTTTTTT
CDR3: CASLLLVRFAGELFF

size: NA
J: TRBJ2-2
D: TRBD2
V: TRBV27
DNA: TGTGCCAGCAGTTTATTTTTCAGCGGGGGTAACACCGGGGAGCTGTTTTTT
CDR3: CASSLFFSGGNTGELFF

size: NA
J: TRBJ1-1
D: NA
V: TRBV19
DNA: TGTGCCAGTAGTGGCAGGGGCATCAACACTGAAGCTTTCTTT
CDR3: CASSGRGINTEAFF

size: NA
J: TRBJ1-2
D: NA
V: TRBV5-4
DNA: TGTGCCAGCAGCTTGGAGAGCTTCTATGGCTACACCTTC
CDR3: CASSLESFYGYTF

size: NA
J: TRBJ1-1
D: TRBD1
V: TRBV7-9
DNA: TGTGCCACCAACCGACAGGGAGGGATGAACACTGAAGCTTTCTTT
CDR3: CATNRQGGMNTEAFF

size: NA
J: TRBJ2-3
D: NA
V: TRBV9
DNA: TGTGCCAGCAGCGTATCGGGGGGCACAGATACGCAGTATTTT
CDR3: CASSVSGGTDTQYF

size: NA
J: TRBJ2-3
D: TRBD2
V: TRBV5-4
DNA: TGTGCCAGCAGCGACCCGAAGCGGGGTAGCACAGATACGCAGTATTTT
CDR3: CASSDPKRGSTDTQYF

size: NA
J: TRBJ2-7
D: NA
V: TRBV5-4
DNA: TGTGCCAGCAGCTTGCGCAGGGAACCCTACGAGCAGTACTTC
CDR3: CASSLRREPYEQYF

size: NA
J: TRBJ1-6
D: NA
V: TRBV11-2
DNA: TGTGCCAGCAGCTTAGTGGGGCGGAATAATTCACCCCTCCACTTT
CDR3: CASSLVGRNNSPLHF

size: NA
J: TRBJ1-5
D: NA
V: TRBV5-6
DNA: TGTGCCAGCAGCTTGGGGTTTGGGGGGTGGCAGCCCCAGCATTTT
CDR3: CASSLGFGGWQPQHF

size: NA
J: TRBJ1-2
D: TRBD1
V: TRBV7-6
DNA: TGTGCCAGCAGCCTCACCGGGACAGGGGGCGATGGCTACACCTTC
CDR3: CASSLTGTGGDGYTF

size: NA
J: TRBJ1-5
D: NA
V: TRBV27
DNA: TGTGCCAGCAGGAATCAGCCCCAGCATTTT
CDR3: CASRNQPQHF

size: NA
J: TRBJ1-5
D: TRBD1
V: TRBV28
DNA: TGTGCCAGCAGTTCCTCCCCCAGCAAACAGGGGAGCAATCAGCCCCAGCATTTT
CDR3: CASSSSPSKQGSNQPQHF

size: NA
J: TRBJ1-2
D: NA
V: TRBV27
DNA: TGTGCCAGCAGTTCGAACGGTAACTATGGCTACACCTTC
CDR3: CASSSNGNYGYTF

size: NA
J: TRBJ1-2
D: NA
V: TRBV5-1
DNA: TGCGCCAGCAGCCCGTCCGTGGGGGTGGAAGCCGGCTACACCTTC
CDR3: CASSPSVGVEAGYTF

size: NA
J: TRBJ1-4
D: NA
V: TRBV6-5
DNA: TGTGCCAGCAGAGAGCGCGGCAAACTGTTTTTT
CDR3: CASRERGKLFF

size: NA
J: TRBJ1-2
D: TRBD1
V: TRBV18
DNA: TGTGCCAGCTCACCTCGACAGGGCGATGGCTACACCTTC
CDR3: CASSPRQGDGYTF

size: NA
J: TRBJ1-1
D: NA
V: TRBV4-3
DNA: TGCGCCAGCAGCCAAGACCTAAAACGAGGGGAAGCTTTCTTT
CDR3: CASSQDLKRGEAFF

size: NA
J: TRBJ1-6
D: NA
V: TRBV7-3
DNA: TGTGCCAGCAGCTCGACAGTACATAATTCACCCCTCCACTTT
CDR3: CASSSTVHNSPLHF

size: once
J: TRBJ1-6
D: TRBD1
V: TRBV10-3
DNA: TGTGCCATCAGTGGACAGGGCAATTCACCCCTCCACTTT
CDR3: CAISGQGNSPLHF

size: few
J: TRBJ2-7
D: TRBD1
V: TRBV5-6
DNA: TGTGCCAGCAGCTTTGGACAGGGGGACTACGAGCAGTACTTC
CDR3: CASSFGQGDYEQYF

size: NA
J: TRBJ2-5
D: NA
V: TRBV6-4
DNA: TGTGCCAGCAGTGACTCACACGGGGGCCAAGAGACCCAGTACTTC
CDR3: CASSDSHGGQETQYF

size: few
J: TRBJ1-5
D: NA
V: TRBV28
DNA: TGTGCCAGCACCAACCCGGGGGCCGGCAATCAGCCCCAGCATTTT
CDR3: CASTNPGAGNQPQHF

size: NA
J: TRBJ1-5
D: NA
V: TRBV6-1
DNA: TGTGCCAGCAGTGAAGATGGGCAGGGCAATCAGCCCCAGCATTTT
CDR3: CASSEDGQGNQPQHF

size: medium-sized
J: TRBJ2-7
D: NA
V: TRBV14
DNA: TGTGCCAGCAGCCAACCCGGCAGGGAACGCGAGCAGTACTTC
CDR3: CASSQPGREREQYF

size: NA
J: TRBJ2-7
D: NA
V: TRBV5-4
DNA: TGTGCCAGCAGCCCTCGGGCAGGCCCAAGGGACGAGCAGTACTTC
CDR3: CASSPRAGPRDEQYF

size: few
J: TRBJ1-4
D: NA
V: TRBV7-9
DNA: TGTGCCAGCAGCTTGAACAGGTTTCTTAATGAAAAACTGTTTTTT
CDR3: CASSLNRFLNEKLFF

size: NA
J: TRBJ1-5
D: NA
V: TRBV27
DNA: TGTGCCAGCAGTCAGGTTAGGGGAGGTCAGCCCCAGCATTTT
CDR3: CASSQVRGGQPQHF

size: once
J: TRBJ2-1
D: TRBD1
V: TRBV6-4
DNA: TGTGCCAGCAGTGACTCGATGGGACAGGGGACTGAGCAGTTCTTC
CDR3: CASSDSMGQGTEQFF

size: NA
J: TRBJ2-3
D: NA
V: TRBV7-9
DNA: TGTGCCAGCAGCGCTACGGGGGATACGCAGTATTTT
CDR3: CASSATGDTQYF

size: NA
J: TRBJ2-3
D: NA
V: TRBV9
DNA: TGTGCCAGCAGCCCGAGGCTGGGACCCAGCACAGATACGCAGTATTTT
CDR3: CASSPRLGPSTDTQYF

size: NA
J: TRBJ1-4
D: TRBD1
V: TRBV25-1
DNA: TGTGCCAGCAGTGACCGGGACAGGGGTTATGAAAAACTGTTTTTT
CDR3: CASSDRDRGYEKLFF

size: NA
J: TRBJ2-5
D: NA
V: TRBV25-1
DNA: TGTGCCAGCAGTTCGCATGGGCAGGGAAGCAAAGAGACCCAGTACTTC
CDR3: CASSSHGQGSKETQYF

size: NA
J: TRBJ1-1
D: NA
V: TRBV9
DNA: TGTGCCAGCAGCACTTCCCCAAGTCATACTGAAGCTTTCTTT
CDR3: CASSTSPSHTEAFF

size: NA
J: TRBJ1-2
D: NA
V: TRBV29-1
DNA: TGCAGCGTGGGGGAGGGGCATGGCTACACCTTC
CDR3: CSVGEGHGYTF

size: NA
J: TRBJ1-1
D: NA
V: TRBV18
DNA: TGTGCCAGCTCACCACCGACGATCCGGGGGAAGAACACTGAAGCTTTCTTT
CDR3: CASSPPTIRGKNTEAFF

size: NA
J: TRBJ2-3
D: NA
V: TRBV5-6
DNA: TGTGCCAGCAGCCCAACGACAGATACGCAGTATTTT
CDR3: CASSPTTDTQYF

size: NA
J: TRBJ1-2
D: TRBD1
V: TRBV10-3
DNA: TGTGCCATCAGTGAAAGCCAGGGGGCCGGGGGCTACACCTTC
CDR3: CAISESQGAGGYTF

size: NA
J: TRBJ2-5
D: TRBD1
V: TRBV5-1
DNA: TGCGCCAGCAGCTTACGTCCGGGACAGGGAATAGAGACCCAGTACTTC
CDR3: CASSLRPGQGIETQYF

size: NA
J: TRBJ2-7
D: TRBD1
V: TRBV7-6
DNA: TGTGCCAGCAGCTACTTCGAGGCTCTATTAGGGGGCCCCTCCTACGAGCAGTACTTC
CDR3: CASSYFEALLGGPSYEQYF

size: once
J: TRBJ1-4
D: TRBD1
V: TRBV4-2
DNA: TGTGCCAGCAGCCCTGACAGGGGCGGAGGAGAAAAACTGTTTTTT
CDR3: CASSPDRGGGEKLFF

size: NA
J: TRBJ2-3
D: NA
V: TRBV6-5
DNA: TGTGCCAGCAGTACGGGGTTTTCAGATACGCAGTATTTT
CDR3: CASSTGFSDTQYF

size: NA
J: TRBJ1-1
D: TRBD1
V: TRBV10-3
DNA: TGTGCCATCAGTGGTGGACAGGGGTTAGGAGCTTTCTTT
CDR3: CAISGGQGLGAFF

size: NA
J: TRBJ1-4
D: TRBD1
V: TRBV5-1
DNA: TGCGCCAGCAGCTCCCGGGACAGGGACTGGAGTGAAAAACTGTTTTTT
CDR3: CASSSRDRDWSEKLFF